Listed below are T cell receptor beta chains from one sample, sequenced in a study of beta chain features in type 1 diabetes. The table came from immunoSEQ multiplex PCR; TCRdb's copy has only in-frame clones and leaves some out. Of around 250,000 clones listed, about 15% are singletons. Sequenced material: naive CD4+ T cells from blood. All receptors come from a man aged 25 to 40 with type 1 diabetes. The CDR3 runs from the conserved cysteine through the conserved F or W. D genes are given only for firm matches. The size of a clone is reported for some rows only, either as once, few or many, or as a class for expanded clones.

d_gene: -; v_gene: TRBV23-1; abundance: -; j_gene: TRBJ1-5; CDR3aa: CASSQSPRGPLNQPQHF; CDR3nt: TGCGCCAGCAGTCAATCACCCAGGGGCCCGTTAAATCAGCCCCAGCATTTT
d_gene: -; v_gene: TRBV5-6; abundance: few; j_gene: TRBJ2-5; CDR3aa: CASSLEGGETQYF; CDR3nt: TGTGCCAGCAGCTTGGAGGGCGGGGAGACCCAGTACTTC
d_gene: TRBD2; v_gene: TRBV7-2; abundance: -; j_gene: TRBJ2-7; CDR3aa: CASSLAGGSAYEQYF; CDR3nt: TGTGCCAGCAGCCTTGCGGGGGGAAGCGCCTACGAGCAGTACTTC
d_gene: TRBD2; v_gene: TRBV7-2; abundance: -; j_gene: TRBJ2-3; CDR3aa: CASIPLGVAGGDTQYF; CDR3nt: TGTGCCAGCATCCCTCTGGGGGTAGCGGGAGGAGATACGCAGTATTTT
d_gene: -; v_gene: TRBV30; abundance: -; j_gene: TRBJ1-3; CDR3aa: CACEQVSGNTIYF; CDR3nt: TGTGCCTGTGAACAGGTCTCTGGAAACACCATATATTTT
d_gene: -; v_gene: TRBV10-1; abundance: -; j_gene: TRBJ2-1; CDR3aa: CASSAGSARNEQFF; CDR3nt: TGCGCCAGCAGTGCGGGTAGCGCCCGCAATGAGCAGTTCTTC
d_gene: TRBD1; v_gene: TRBV10-3; abundance: -; j_gene: TRBJ2-5; CDR3aa: CAIGTEETQYF; CDR3nt: TGTGCCATCGGGACAGAGGAGACCCAGTACTTC
d_gene: -; v_gene: TRBV11-3; abundance: few; j_gene: TRBJ2-5; CDR3aa: CASSPIRGQETQYF; CDR3nt: TGTGCCAGCAGCCCCATCAGGGGACAAGAGACCCAGTACTTC
d_gene: -; v_gene: TRBV9; abundance: -; j_gene: TRBJ1-1; CDR3aa: CASSVAGWGTEAFF; CDR3nt: TGTGCCAGCAGCGTAGCAGGGTGGGGCACTGAAGCTTTCTTT
d_gene: -; v_gene: TRBV19; abundance: -; j_gene: TRBJ1-4; CDR3aa: CASSRGQSIDEKLFF; CDR3nt: TGTGCCAGTAGTAGAGGACAGTCCATCGATGAAAAACTGTTTTTT
d_gene: TRBD1; v_gene: TRBV12-5; abundance: -; j_gene: TRBJ2-5; CDR3aa: CASGDPGTVQETQYF; CDR3nt: TGTGCTAGTGGTGACCCCGGGACAGTCCAAGAGACCCAGTACTTC
d_gene: -; v_gene: TRBV14; abundance: -; j_gene: TRBJ1-2; CDR3aa: CASSQAGTVPVRGYTF; CDR3nt: TGTGCCAGCAGCCAGGCCGGGACTGTGCCGGTTAGAGGCTACACCTTC
d_gene: TRBD2; v_gene: TRBV10-3; abundance: few; j_gene: TRBJ2-7; CDR3aa: CAIGGVALSYEQYF; CDR3nt: TGTGCCATCGGGGGGGTGGCCCTTTCCTACGAGCAGTACTTC
d_gene: -; v_gene: TRBV7-9; abundance: -; j_gene: TRBJ2-1; CDR3aa: CASSLSRGGGSYNEQFF; CDR3nt: TGTGCCAGCAGCTTAAGTCGGGGAGGGGGCTCCTACAATGAGCAGTTCTTC
d_gene: TRBD2; v_gene: TRBV9; abundance: -; j_gene: TRBJ2-3; CDR3aa: CASSGLAGGKDTQYF; CDR3nt: TGTGCCAGCAGCGGACTAGCGGGGGGGAAAGATACGCAGTATTTT
d_gene: TRBD2; v_gene: TRBV9; abundance: -; j_gene: TRBJ2-1; CDR3aa: CASSVSGGDHNEQFF; CDR3nt: TGTGCCAGCAGCGTTAGCGGGGGGGATCACAATGAGCAGTTCTTC